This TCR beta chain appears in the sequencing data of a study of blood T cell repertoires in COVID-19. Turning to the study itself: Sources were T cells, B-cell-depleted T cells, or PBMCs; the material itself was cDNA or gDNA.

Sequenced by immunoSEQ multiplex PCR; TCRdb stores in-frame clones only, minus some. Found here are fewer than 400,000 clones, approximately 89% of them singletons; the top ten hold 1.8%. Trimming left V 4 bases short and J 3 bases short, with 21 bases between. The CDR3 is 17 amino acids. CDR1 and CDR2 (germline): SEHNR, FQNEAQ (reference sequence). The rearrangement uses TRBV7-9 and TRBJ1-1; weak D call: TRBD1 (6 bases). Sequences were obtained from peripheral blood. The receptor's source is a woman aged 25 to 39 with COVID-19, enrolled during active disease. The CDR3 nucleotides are TGTGCCAGCAGCTCTCCAAGCGGGGGGCTTGGGGACACTGAAGCTTTCTTT. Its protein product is CASSSPSGGLGDTEAFF.